Shown below are 26 T cell receptor beta chains from a single sample sequenced in a study of beta chain features in type 1 diabetes. Sequenced material consisted of expressed TCRB transcripts (all of the isolated RNA was reverse transcribed). Profiled with immunoSEQ multiplex PCR; TCRdb holds only in-frame clones, not every one. The sample holds a few hundred thousand clones, 16% seen once. The antigens of these receptors remain unknown. Study-wide results and caveats: Moderately but significantly shorter TCRB CDR3s were found in Type 1 diabetes patients in all four CD4+ subsets.

Sequencing was done on a sample of naive CD4+ T cells from blood. The receptors here all came from a young man with type 1 diabetes.

This clone has more than one count but fewer than ten. The rearrangement links TRBV7-9 to TRBJ1-2; no clear D gene. Germline CDR1 is SEHNR and CDR2 is FQNEAQ (reference sequence). The V gene lost 5 bases and the J gene lost 13 bases, with 14 bases spanning the gap. The CDR3 runs 11 residues. The CDR3, as DNA: TGTGCCAGCAGCCCTCGGGAGGCTGTCACCTTC. It yields the protein CASSPREAVTF.

The chain links TRBV7-2 to TRBJ2-3; no clear D gene. The CDR3 runs 15 residues. V gave up 5 bases and J gave up 4 bases, with 16 bases separating them. Germline V gives CDR1 SGHTA, CDR2 FQGNSA. Here the CDR3 DNA reads TGTGCCAGCAGCCCGCGTGGGGTAAACCCAGATACGCAGTATTTT. Encoded protein: CASSPRGVNPDTQYF.

This sequence joins TRBV10-3 and TRBJ2-5; 7 bases align to TRBD1. Trimming cost V 6 bases and J 4 bases; bases outside gene matches: 8. The germline V gene has CDR1 ENHRY and CDR2 SYGVKD. The CDR3 extends over 14 amino acids. CDR3 DNA: TGTGCCATCAGAGGTGACAGGGCGGCAGAGACCCAGTACTTC. It is translated as CAIRGDRAAETQYF.

The chain employs TRBV9 and TRBJ2-7; 9 bases are shared with TRBD1. V lost 3 bases to trimming and J lost 4 bases; unmatched junction nucleotides: 5. The germline gives CDR1 SGDLS, CDR2 YYNGEE. The CDR3 is made up of 14 amino acids. In nucleotides, the CDR3 is TGTGCCAGCAGCGCCGGGACAGGGTTTTACGAGCAGTACTTC. Translation: CASSAGTGFYEQYF. Complete variable domain (other parts from reference TRBV9 and TRBJ2-7): DSGVTQTPKHLITATGQRVTLRCSPRSGDLSVYWYQQSLDQGLQFLIQYYNGEERAKGNILERFSAQQFPDLHSELNLSSLELGDSALYFCASSAGTGFYEQYFGPGTRLTVT.

This clone was found a few times. The rearrangement links TRBV4-1 to TRBJ1-4, with TRBD1 as a possible D gene (5 bases). Germline CDR1 and CDR2: MGHRA and YSYEKL. Trimming pared 1 base from V and 8 bases from J, leaving 11 bases between. The CDR3 spans 14 residues. The CDR3 sequence is CASSQGSGREKLFF. The DNA of the CDR3 is TGCGCCAGCAGCCAAGGGTCGGGACGAGAAAAACTGTTTTTT.

V is TRBV28 and J is TRBJ2-7; TRBD1 agrees at 12 bases. This CDR3 comprises 15 residues. J gave up 7 bases and V 6 bases, and 10 bases lay outside the gene matches. Per the germline V gene, CDR1 is MDHEN and CDR2 is SYDVKM. CDR3 loop: CASSPPGQGAGEQYF. In DNA, the CDR3 is TGTGCCAGCAGCCCACCGGGACAGGGGGCCGGGGAGCAGTACTTC.

The sample holds a few counts of this clone. The V gene is TRBV9, the J gene TRBJ1-2, with 7 bases lining up with TRBD1. Germline CDR1 reads SGDLS; CDR2 reads YYNGEE. This CDR3 is 19 amino acids long. J was trimmed by 0 bases and V by 0 bases; bases with no gene match: 14. CDR3 sequence reads: CASSVVGGGGTPTNYGYTF. Here the CDR3 DNA reads TGTGCCAGCAGCGTAGTAGGTGGAGGGGGCACCCCTACTAACTATGGCTACACCTTC.

V is TRBV14 and J is TRBJ2-7; D not certain. CDR1 and CDR2 (germline): SGHDN, FVKESK. Trimming removed 3 bases from V and 4 bases from J, with 4 bases in between. The CDR3 has 11 amino acids. The chain's CDR3 is CASSHYYEQYF. The DNA of the CDR3 is TGTGCCAGCAGCCATTATTACGAGCAGTACTTC.

The V call is TRBV30, the J call TRBJ1-2; 7 positions agree with TRBD1. Germline V gene lookup returns CDR1 GTSNPN and CDR2 SVGIG (reference sequence). This CDR3 has 11 amino acids. The V and J ends lost 3 bases and 8 bases, in that order; junction bases with no gene match: 3. The CDR3 DNA reads TGTGCCTGGAGCCGACAGGGAGGCTACACCTTC. It is translated as CAWSRQGGYTF.

The chain couples TRBV6-6 to TRBJ2-3; 10 nucleotides agree with TRBD2. The V gene's germline CDR1 is MNHNY and CDR2 SVGAGI (reference sequence). The CDR3 consists of 15 residues. The ends lost 6 bases at V and 6 bases at J; junction bases unmatched: 9. The CDR3 spells CASRQGLAGVDTQYF. CDR3 coding DNA: TGTGCCAGCAGGCAGGGGCTAGCGGGAGTTGATACGCAGTATTTT.

This clone appeared a few times. The chain has TRBV14 and TRBJ2-7; D might be TRBD1 (5 bases). With 2 bases removed from V and 3 bases from J, the gap between germline ends came to 8 bases. CDR1 is SGHDN, CDR2 FVKESK, per germline. The CDR3 covers 13 residues. CDR3 protein: CASSQWQGYEQYF. The CDR3 DNA reads as TGTGCCAGCAGCCAATGGCAGGGCTACGAGCAGTACTTC.

This clone was observed a few times. The chain is built from TRBV7-2 and TRBJ2-7; D not certain. The CDR3 has 12 amino acids. In germline, CDR1 is SGHTA, CDR2 FQGNSA. Deletions cut 5 bases from V and 6 bases from J, with 11 bases between. Here the CDR3 reads CASSLGRAEQYF. The DNA of the CDR3 is TGTGCCAGCAGCCTAGGTAGGGCCGAGCAGTACTTC.

The chain is built from TRBV30 and TRBJ1-4; D is undetermined. The CDR3 consists of 13 residues. Trimming stripped 4 bases from V and 4 bases from J, with 10 bases between. Per the germline V gene, CDR1 is GTSNPN and CDR2 is SVGIG (reference sequence). The CDR3 region has the DNA TGTGCCTGGAAAGGTCAGGATAATGAAAAACTGTTTTTT. This encodes CAWKGQDNEKLFF.

The rearrangement links TRBV30 to TRBJ1-5; D remains unclear. The CDR3 loop spans 13 amino acids. The V end was cut by 2 bases, the J end by 7 bases, with 12 bases between. The V gene's germline CDR1 is GTSNPN and CDR2 SVGIG (reference sequence). The CDR3 coding sequence is TGTGCCTGGAGTCCTAGGCAGGCCCAGCCCCAGCATTTT. Its protein product is CAWSPRQAQPQHF.

J is TRBJ2-1 and V is TRBV7-2; 9 positions match TRBD2. CDR1 is SGHTA and CDR2 is FQGNSA in the germline V gene. V dropped 4 bases and J dropped 7; count of bases not matched to a gene: 5. The CDR3 sequence is 14 residues long. The CDR3 loop is CASSSRGLANEQFF. The DNA for the CDR3 is TGTGCCAGCAGCTCAAGGGGACTAGCTAATGAGCAGTTCTTC.

This clone was recorded a few times. The rearrangement joins TRBV29-1 to TRBJ2-1; no firm D call. Trimming removed 4 bases at V and 8 bases at J, with 15 bases between. The CDR3 consists of 13 residues. Germline values: CDR1 SQVTM, CDR2 ANQGSEA. This chain's CDR3 is CSVVRVMSDEQFF. For the CDR3, the DNA is TGCAGCGTTGTAAGGGTAATGAGCGATGAGCAGTTCTTC.

The J gene is TRBJ2-2, the V gene TRBV30; D is unclear. The CDR3 runs 16 residues. From germline, CDR1 is GTSNPN and CDR2 SVGIG (reference sequence). Between the trimmed V and J ends, which lost 1 base and 2 bases, there was a span of 14 bases. Here the CDR3 reads CAWSGGITLNTGELFF. For the CDR3, the DNA is TGTGCCTGGAGTGGAGGTATAACATTAAACACCGGGGAGCTGTTTTTT.

This clone was found a few times. At the DNA level, this CDR3 is encoded by other sequences in the same sample as well. The chain couples TRBV18 to TRBJ2-5; D is unresolved. V shed 0 bases and J shed 3 bases, with 5 bases lying between them. This CDR3 has 13 residues. CDR1 KGHSH and CDR2 LQKENI come from the germline V gene. CDR3 residues: CASSPPSKETQYF. CDR3 sequence (DNA): TGTGCCAGCTCACCACCCAGCAAAGAGACCCAGTACTTC.

The CDR3 nucleotides are TGTGCCTGGAGTGTAGGGAGCGGAGGGGGTTACAATGAGCAGTTCTTC. Translated: CAWSVGSGGGYNEQFF. V and J are TRBV30 and TRBJ2-1; D is perhaps TRBD1 or TRBD2 (6 bases each). V was cut by 0 bases and J by 4 bases, with 16 bases left in between. Germline CDR1 GTSNPN, CDR2 SVGIG (reference sequence). The CDR3 is made up of 16 amino acids.

This clone was found a few times. The V gene is TRBV25-1, the J gene TRBJ1-2; no clear D. The CDR3 extends over 13 amino acids. The germline CDR1 and CDR2 sequences are MGHDK and SYGVNS. Between the trimmed V and J ends, which lost 1 base and 8 bases, there was a span of 11 bases. The CDR3 nucleotides are TGTGCCAGCAGTGAATTGAACAGCCGGGGCTACACCTTC. This gives the protein CASSELNSRGYTF.

This clone appeared a few times. CDR3: CASSLPETAGTF. The CDR3 DNA sequence: TGTGCCAGCAGCTTGCCCGAGACCGCCGGCACCTTC. The rearrangement joins TRBV7-2 to TRBJ1-2; D is undetermined. From germline, CDR1 is SGHTA and CDR2 FQGNSA. The ends were cut back, 3 bases at V and 13 bases at J, with 15 bases in the middle. The CDR3 contains 12 residues.

This clone came up a few times. The identical CDR3 is also encoded by other nucleotide sequences in the sample. The V and J genes are TRBV30 and TRBJ1-1, with TRBD1 as a possible D gene (5 bases). The CDR3 extends over 14 amino acids. Germline-derived CDR1 and CDR2 are GTSNPN and SVGIG (reference sequence). The germline V and J ends were trimmed by 0 bases and 0 bases, with 8 bases remaining between them. The CDR3: CAWSVRGVNTEAFF. The CDR3 nucleotides read TGTGCCTGGAGTGTACGGGGCGTGAACACTGAAGCTTTCTTT.

The DNA of the CDR3 is TGTGCCAGCAGGGGGACAGACTACAAAGCTTTCTTT. This encodes CASRGTDYKAFF. The V gene is TRBV28, the J gene TRBJ1-1; 7 nucleotides agree with TRBD1. Germline CDR1 and CDR2: MDHEN and SYDVKM. This CDR3 region has 12 residues. Germline trimming cut 6 bases from V and 9 bases from J; bases unmatched to any gene: 7. Based on the CDR3 plus reference TRBV28 and TRBJ1-1, the full variable domain is DVKVTQSSRYLVKRTGEKVFLECVQDMDHENMFWYRQDPGLGLRLIYFSYDVKMKEKGDIPEGYSVSREKKERFSLILESASTNQTSMYLCASRGTDYKAFFGQGTRLTVV.

The chain has TRBV28 and TRBJ2-3; D not certain. Between the trimmed V and J ends, which lost 7 bases and 1 base, there was a span of 3 bases. Per germline, CDR1 MDHEN and CDR2 SYDVKM. CDR3 length: 11 amino acids. In nucleotides, the CDR3 is TGTGCCAGCAAGGGCACAGATACGCAGTATTTT. Encoded protein: CASKGTDTQYF.

CDR3 nucleotides: TGCAGCGTGGCCGGGACAGGGAGGATGAATGAGCAGTTCTTC. This sequence encodes CSVAGTGRMNEQFF. This chain links TRBV29-1 with TRBJ2-1; 9 bases line up with TRBD1. Trimming at V came to 6 bases and at J to 7 bases, leaving 10 bases not matched to a gene. Germline V gene data show CDR1 as SQVTM and CDR2 as ANQGSEA. CDR3 size: 14 residues.

This clone has only one observation. Distinct nucleotide sequences in the sample also encode this CDR3. The chain has TRBV7-2 and TRBJ2-6; D gene uncertain. V was cut by 2 bases and J by 0 bases, with 5 bases left in between. From germline, CDR1 is SGHTA and CDR2 FQGNSA. The CDR3 is 15 amino acids. Here the CDR3 reads CASSLTLSGANVLTF. CDR3 nucleotides: TGTGCCAGCAGCTTAACCCTCTCTGGGGCCAACGTCCTGACTTTC.